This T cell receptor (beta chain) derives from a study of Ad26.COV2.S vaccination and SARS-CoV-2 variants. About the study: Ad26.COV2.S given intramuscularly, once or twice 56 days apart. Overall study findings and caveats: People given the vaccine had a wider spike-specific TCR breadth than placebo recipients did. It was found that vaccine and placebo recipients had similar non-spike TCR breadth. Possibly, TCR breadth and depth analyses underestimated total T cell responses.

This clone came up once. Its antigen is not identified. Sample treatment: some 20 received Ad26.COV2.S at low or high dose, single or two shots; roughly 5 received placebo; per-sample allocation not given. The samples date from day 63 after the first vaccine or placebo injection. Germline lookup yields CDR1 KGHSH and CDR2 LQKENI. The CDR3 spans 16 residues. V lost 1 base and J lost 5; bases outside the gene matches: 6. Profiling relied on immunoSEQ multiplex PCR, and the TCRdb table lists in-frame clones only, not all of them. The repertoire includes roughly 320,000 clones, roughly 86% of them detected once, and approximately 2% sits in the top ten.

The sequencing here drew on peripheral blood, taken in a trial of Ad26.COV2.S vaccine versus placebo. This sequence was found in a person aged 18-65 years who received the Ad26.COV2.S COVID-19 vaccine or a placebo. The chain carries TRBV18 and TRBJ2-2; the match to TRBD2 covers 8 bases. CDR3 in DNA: TGTGCCAGCTCACCACGAACGGGGGGGACGACCGGGGAGCTGTTTTTT. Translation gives CASSPRTGGTTGELFF.